Shown below are 18 T cell receptor beta chains from a single sample sequenced in a study of CD8 T cells in Susac syndrome. An input of roughly 0.5 to 1 ug of RNA was subjected to reverse transcription using random hexamers. TCRdb called the immunoSEQ multiplex PCR reads again in MiXCR, with one record for every CDR3 protein. The data show approximately 160,000 distinct CDR3 sequences, 85% to 95% seen once. Sample: CD4+ T cells from PBMCs. The receptor source for this set is a human donor in good health.

The V and J genes are TRBV14 and TRBJ2-2, with 11 bases fitting TRBD1. The trim removed 2 bases at V and 5 bases at J, leaving 7 bases unmatched. Germline CDR1 and CDR2: SGHDN and FVKESK. The CDR3 runs 17 residues. CDR3 sequence reads: CASSQIGQGATTGELFF. The DNA for the CDR3 is TGTGCCAGCAGCCAAATCGGACAGGGGGCAACGACCGGGGAGCTGTTTTTT.

CDR3 in amino acids: CSARDLSGFAGQPQHF. The CDR3 DNA reads as TGCAGTGCTAGAGATTTATCCGGGTTCGCGGGGCAGCCCCAGCATTTT. V and J are TRBV20-1 and TRBJ1-5; D gene uncertain. CDR1 DFQATT and CDR2 SNEGSKA come from the germline V gene (reference sequence). CDR3 length equals 16 residues. Trimming took 0 bases from V and 7 from J, leaving 19 bases between them.

This clonotype is a singleton in its sample. The CDR3 DNA reads TGTGCCAGCAGCGTGATTAGCGGGGAGCACAATGAGCAGTTCTTC. Translating it yields CASSVISGEHNEQFF. The rearrangement links TRBV9 to TRBJ2-1; 8 bases map to TRBD2. The CDR3 is made up of 15 amino acids. The junction had 6 bases not matched to a gene; V was cut back by 2 bases and J by 5 bases. Germline CDR1 SGDLS, CDR2 YYNGEE. Combining the CDR3 with reference TRBV9 and TRBJ2-1 gives the whole variable domain DSGVTQTPKHLITATGQRVTLRCSPRSGDLSVYWYQQSLDQGLQFLIQYYNGEERAKGNILERFSAQQFPDLHSELNLSSLELGDSALYFCASSVISGEHNEQFFGPGTRLTVL.

The rearrangement uses TRBV6-1 and TRBJ1-2; D unresolved. Germline CDR1 and CDR2: MNHNS and SASEGT. With 3 bases removed from V and 8 bases from J, the gap between germline ends came to 10 bases. This CDR3 is built from 12 residues. CDR3 loop: CASSESGYGYTF. The CDR3 coding sequence is TGTGCCAGCAGTGAGAGTGGTTACGGCTACACCTTC.

This sequence joins TRBV5-6 and TRBJ2-5; D call uncertain. CDR3 length: 13 residues. Germline V CDR1 and CDR2: SGHDT, YYEEEE. V shed 4 bases and J shed 3 bases, with 10 bases lying between them. CDR3 amino acids: CASSPGREETQYF. In DNA, the CDR3 is TGTGCCAGCAGCCCCGGCCGGGAAGAGACCCAGTACTTC.

Written as DNA, the CDR3 is TGTGCCAGCAGCCAAGGCGGATCTGGCGGCTACACCTTC. Its protein product is CASSQGGSGGYTF. The chain carries TRBV3-1 and TRBJ1-2; D is unclear. Trimming removed 1 base from V and 8 bases from J, with 11 bases in between. Germline values: CDR1 LGHDT, CDR2 YNNKEL (reference sequence). This CDR3 comprises 13 residues.

The chain carries TRBV12-3 or TRBV12-4 and TRBJ1-2, with TRBD1 identical over 8 bases. The CDR3 loop spans 13 amino acids. The V and J ends lost 7 bases and 7 bases, in that order; junction bases with no gene match: 8. DNA for the CDR3: TGTGCCAGCACCTTCACAGGGGGTGGTGGCTACACCTTC. Its protein product is CASTFTGGGGYTF.

The rearrangement links TRBV20-1 to TRBJ1-1, with 8 bases matching TRBD1. Losses at the gene ends were 5 bases for V and 1 base for J; bases not matched to a gene: 3. The germline CDR1 and CDR2 sequences are DFQATT and SNEGSKA (reference sequence). CDR3 length equals 13 residues. CDR3 sequence reads: CSAPDRANTEAFF. The CDR3 DNA follows: TGCAGTGCTCCGGACAGGGCGAACACTGAAGCTTTCTTT.

V and J are TRBV16 and TRBJ2-7, with D maybe TRBD1 (6 bases). Trimming removed 2 bases from V and 0 bases from J, with 8 bases in between. The CDR3 contains 14 residues. Germline V gene lookup returns CDR1 KGHSY and CDR2 FQNENV. CDR3 in amino acids: CASSQTDSSYEQYF. The DNA of the CDR3 is TGTGCCAGCAGCCAAACGGACAGCTCCTACGAGCAGTACTTC.

The J gene is TRBJ1-1, the V gene TRBV6-5; D might be TRBD1 (5 bases). The CDR3 is 14 amino acids. Trimming pared 6 bases from V and 4 bases from J, leaving 15 bases between. Germline loops: CDR1 MNHEY, CDR2 SVGAGI. The DNA of the CDR3 is TGTGCCAGCAGAAAGCAGGGTGACGGCACTGAAGCTTTCTTT. Translating gives CASRKQGDGTEAFF.

J is TRBJ1-1 and V is TRBV4-1, with D unresolved. This CDR3 spans 14 amino acids. The V end was cut by 0 bases, the J end by 6 bases, with 11 bases between. Germline CDR1 and CDR2: MGHRA and YSYEKL. Here the CDR3 DNA reads TGCGCCAGCAGCCAAGATTTTCAAGGAGCTGAAGCTTTCTTT. Encoded protein: CASSQDFQGAEAFF.

The chain has TRBV29-1 and TRBJ2-7; D gene uncertain. The CDR3 has 11 residues. Trimming shortened V by 7 bases and J by 0 bases, and 7 bases separated the two germline ends. Germline-derived CDR1 and CDR2 are SQVTM and ANQGSEA. The CDR3 DNA follows: TGCAGCGGCAGGAGCTCCTACGAGCAGTACTTC. This translates into CSGRSSYEQYF.

The CDR3 spells CASSQSTRGGTEAFF. CDR3 nucleotides: TGTGCCAGCAGCCAATCCACCAGGGGAGGCACTGAAGCTTTCTTT. This chain uses TRBV4-2 with TRBJ1-1; maybe TRBD1 (6 bases). Germline loops: CDR1 LGHNA, CDR2 YNFKEQ. The CDR3 extends over 15 amino acids. V was shortened by 2 bases and J by 4 bases, with 14 bases between the two germline ends.

This clonotype has more than one count but fewer than ten. This chain uses TRBV7-6 with TRBJ2-5, with D possibly TRBD1 on 6 matching bases. This CDR3 is 15 amino acids long. The germline V gene encodes CDR1 SGHVS and CDR2 FNYEAQ. Trimming took 3 bases from V and 1 from J, leaving 12 bases between them. The chain's CDR3 is CASSFGQPFQETQYF. The CDR3 nucleotides are TGTGCCAGCAGCTTCGGACAGCCCTTCCAAGAGACCCAGTACTTC.

This rearrangement joins TRBV7-9 to TRBJ2-7; a possible D gene is TRBD1 (5 bases). The germline gives CDR1 SEHNR, CDR2 FQNEAQ (reference sequence). V was trimmed by 1 base and J by 7 bases, leaving 14 bases between them. CDR3 length: 14 residues. The CDR3 is CASSLGSRVGEQYF. Written as DNA, the CDR3 is TGTGCCAGCAGCTTAGGTAGCAGGGTTGGTGAGCAGTACTTC.

The chain joins TRBV20-1 to TRBJ1-5, with a possible D match to TRBD1 (6 bases). CDR3 length: 14 amino acids. Between the trimmed V and J ends, which lost 6 bases and 3 bases, there was a span of 15 bases. Germline V lookup: CDR1 DFQATT, CDR2 SNEGSKA (reference sequence). The CDR3: CSAPATGFNQPQHF. The CDR3 region has the DNA TGCAGTGCACCAGCTACAGGGTTCAATCAGCCCCAGCATTTT.

This clonotype has a single count. The chain joins TRBV10-3 to TRBJ1-2, with unresolved D. The CDR3 covers 13 residues. Germline values: CDR1 ENHRY, CDR2 SYGVKD. V was clipped by 9 bases and J by 7 bases, with 18 bases between them. CDR3 loop: CAMTMDGQVGYTF. The DNA of the CDR3 is TGTGCCATGACCATGGACGGCCAGGTTGGCTACACCTTC.

This chain's CDR3 is CASSPWRGGSYEQYF. CDR3 sequence (DNA): TGTGCCAGCTCACCATGGCGGGGGGGTTCCTACGAGCAGTACTTC. The chain has TRBV18 and TRBJ2-7; TRBD2 aligns across 9 bases. This CDR3 is 15 amino acids long. Germline V lookup: CDR1 KGHSH, CDR2 LQKENI. V was clipped by 2 bases and J by 1 base; unmatched bases: 3. Full variable domain (rest looked up from reference TRBV18 and TRBJ2-7): NAGVMQNPRHLVRRRGQEARLRCSPMKGHSHVYWYRQLPEEGLKFMVYLQKENIIDESGMPKERFSAEFPKEGPSILRIQQVVRGDSAAYFCASSPWRGGSYEQYFGPGTRLTVT.